These T cell receptor beta chains were read from a single sample in a study of control samples from healthy donors and cancer patients. Sequencing used immunoSEQ multiplex PCR; TCRdb keeps in-frame clones, though not all of them. The table shows roughly 120,000 clones, with more than 80% occurring only once. The sample comprised PBMCs. These receptors originate from a woman aged 50 to 65 with colorectal cancer. Both conserved end residues are part of each CDR3. The D gene is left open where the match is weak. Some rows mark clone size as missing; the rest say once, few, many or name a class of expanded clone.

D: NA; V: TRBV18; J: TRBJ2-1; size: NA; DNA: TGTGCCAGCTCACCACTAAGGGCTGCCGCCAATGAGCAGTTCTTC; CDR3: CASSPLRAAANEQFF
D: NA; V: TRBV6-5; J: TRBJ1-1; size: NA; DNA: TGTGCCAGCACTTATGCCGGAAACACTGAAGCTTTCTTT; CDR3: CASTYAGNTEAFF
D: NA; V: TRBV2; J: TRBJ2-3; size: NA; DNA: TGTGCCAGCAGTGAGAGGTACACAGATACGCAGTATTTT; CDR3: CASSERYTDTQYF
D: TRBD1; V: TRBV11-2; J: TRBJ2-7; size: once; DNA: TGTGCCAGCAGCTTAGTAGGGACAGTTGACTCCTACGAGCAGTACTTC; CDR3: CASSLVGTVDSYEQYF
D: TRBD2; V: TRBV5-4; J: TRBJ2-5; size: once; DNA: TGTGCCAGCAGCTACGGGGGGGCCGTGGAGACCCAGTACTTC; CDR3: CASSYGGAVETQYF
D: TRBD1; V: TRBV9; J: TRBJ1-3; size: NA; DNA: TGTGCCAGCAGCGTAGCGACAGGGGAGGGATACTCTGGAAACACCATATATTTT; CDR3: CASSVATGEGYSGNTIYF
D: TRBD1; V: TRBV24-1; J: TRBJ1-2; size: NA; DNA: TGTGCCACCAGTGACCGAGACAGGGCTGGTGGCTACACCTTC; CDR3: CATSDRDRAGGYTF
D: TRBD1; V: TRBV18; J: TRBJ1-1; size: NA; DNA: TGTGCCAGCTCATCCCGGGACAGGGAGAAAGCTTTCTTT; CDR3: CASSSRDREKAFF
D: TRBD1; V: TRBV19; J: TRBJ2-1; size: NA; DNA: TGTGCCAGTACCCCGGGACAGGGGTCCTACAATGAGCAGTTCTTC; CDR3: CASTPGQGSYNEQFF
D: TRBD2; V: TRBV10-2; J: TRBJ2-1; size: NA; DNA: TGCGCCAGCAGGGCTAGCGGGAGCTCCTACAATGAGCAGTTCTTC; CDR3: CASRASGSSYNEQFF
D: TRBD1; V: TRBV5-1; J: TRBJ1-3; size: NA; DNA: TGCGCCAGCAGCAAAAGGGACAGGGGGCTTGAAAACACCATATATTTT; CDR3: CASSKRDRGLENTIYF
D: NA; V: TRBV6-6; J: TRBJ2-7; size: NA; DNA: TGTGCCAGCAGTTACTCAGGGGGCTCCTACGAGCAGTACTTC; CDR3: CASSYSGGSYEQYF
D: NA; V: TRBV28; J: TRBJ2-3; size: NA; DNA: TGTGCCAGCAGTTTTGGCAGGGCGGATACGCAGTATTTT; CDR3: CASSFGRADTQYF
D: TRBD2; V: TRBV9; J: TRBJ2-3; size: NA; DNA: TGTGCCAGCAGCGTAGAGTCTAGCGGGAGCGATACGCAGTATTTT; CDR3: CASSVESSGSDTQYF
D: NA; V: TRBV7-8; J: TRBJ1-1; size: NA; DNA: TGTGCCAGCAGGGGCGGGCTGAACACTGAAGCTTTCTTT; CDR3: CASRGGLNTEAFF
D: TRBD2; V: TRBV12-3/TRBV12-4; J: TRBJ2-3; size: NA; DNA: TGTGCCAGCAGTTCTAGCGGAGGTGATACGCAGTATTTT; CDR3: CASSSSGGDTQYF
D: NA; V: TRBV30; J: TRBJ2-2; size: NA; DNA: TGTGCCTGGCGGTATGCGGGGAACACCGGGGAGCTGTTTTTT; CDR3: CAWRYAGNTGELFF
D: NA; V: TRBV11-2; J: TRBJ1-2; size: NA; DNA: TGTGCCAGCAGGTCGTTGGCAGCGATAGCGGGTGGCTACACCTTC; CDR3: CASRSLAAIAGGYTF
D: NA; V: TRBV5-4; J: TRBJ1-2; size: few; DNA: TGTGCCAGCAGCTTGGCTCTACTTCCTAACTATGGCTACACCTTC; CDR3: CASSLALLPNYGYTF
D: NA; V: TRBV12-3/TRBV12-4; J: TRBJ1-6; size: NA; DNA: TGTGCCAGCAGCAATATCGGTTCCCCCCTCCACTTT; CDR3: CASSNIGSPLHF
D: NA; V: TRBV9; J: TRBJ2-4; size: NA; DNA: TGTGCCAGCGAGGGAACGGAGAACATTCAGTACTTC; CDR3: CASEGTENIQYF
D: NA; V: TRBV6-5; J: TRBJ2-2; size: NA; DNA: TGTGCCAGCAGTTACTCTGGGGACACCGGGGAGCTGTTTTTT; CDR3: CASSYSGDTGELFF
D: TRBD2; V: TRBV3-1/TRBV3-2; J: TRBJ2-1; size: NA; DNA: TGTGCCAGCAGCCAAGCGTCCAGCGGGGTCAGCTCCTACAATGAGCAGTTCTTC; CDR3: CASSQASSGVSSYNEQFF
D: NA; V: TRBV27; J: TRBJ2-1; size: NA; DNA: TGTGCCAGCAGTTGGAGGCCGGGGGATGAGCAGTTCTTC; CDR3: CASSWRPGDEQFF
D: NA; V: TRBV5-1; J: TRBJ1-5; size: few; DNA: TGCGCCAGCAGCTTACTGGGTTATAGCAATCAGCCCCAGCATTTT; CDR3: CASSLLGYSNQPQHF
D: TRBD1; V: TRBV5-1; J: TRBJ2-7; size: once; DNA: TGCGCCAGCAGCTTGAGGACAGGTTATACCTACGAGCAGTACTTC; CDR3: CASSLRTGYTYEQYF
D: NA; V: TRBV25-1; J: TRBJ2-7; size: NA; DNA: TGTGCCAGCAGTGAATATGGCGGGCCCCCCGACTTC; CDR3: CASSEYGGPPDF
D: NA; V: TRBV18; J: TRBJ2-1; size: NA; DNA: TGTGCCAGCTCACCGGGGACGGTCGGCAATGAGCAGTTCTTC; CDR3: CASSPGTVGNEQFF
D: NA; V: TRBV5-1; J: TRBJ2-3; size: few; DNA: TGCGCCAGCAGCCTTGGACTTAGCACAGATACGCAGTATTTT; CDR3: CASSLGLSTDTQYF
D: TRBD1; V: TRBV9; J: TRBJ1-1; size: NA; DNA: TGTGCCAGCAGCGGACAGGGAGCGGGCACTGAAGCTTTCTTT; CDR3: CASSGQGAGTEAFF
D: TRBD2; V: TRBV3-1/TRBV3-2; J: TRBJ2-1; size: NA; DNA: TGTGCCAGCAGCCAAGGGCGGGGGGGCCGGAATGAGCAGTTCTTC; CDR3: CASSQGRGGRNEQFF
D: NA; V: TRBV3-1/TRBV3-2; J: TRBJ2-1; size: NA; DNA: TGTGCCAGCAGCCACATTTACCGAACCTCCTACAATGAGCAGTTCTTC; CDR3: CASSHIYRTSYNEQFF
D: TRBD2; V: TRBV27; J: TRBJ2-7; size: NA; DNA: TGTGCCAGCAAACTAGCGGGAGGAAACTCCTACGAGCAGTACTTC; CDR3: CASKLAGGNSYEQYF
D: TRBD2; V: TRBV9; J: TRBJ2-5; size: NA; DNA: TGTGCCAGCAGCGTAGAAATAGCGGGGGGGCCCGAGACCCAGTACTTC; CDR3: CASSVEIAGGPETQYF
D: NA; V: TRBV28; J: TRBJ1-2; size: NA; DNA: TGTGCCAGCAGTCGTAGTCCACTCTCTAACTATGGCTACACCTTC; CDR3: CASSRSPLSNYGYTF
D: TRBD1; V: TRBV11-3; J: TRBJ2-1; size: NA; DNA: TGTGCCAGCAGCTTTTCGGGACAGGGAATAGTAAATGAGCAGTTCTTC; CDR3: CASSFSGQGIVNEQFF
D: NA; V: TRBV10-3; J: TRBJ1-2; size: NA; DNA: TGTGCCACCGAACCGGGCGTAGACTATGGCTACACCTTC; CDR3: CATEPGVDYGYTF
D: NA; V: TRBV24-1; J: TRBJ2-1; size: NA; DNA: TGTGCCACCAGTGATAGTGGGCAGACGGGCAATGAGCAGTTCTTC; CDR3: CATSDSGQTGNEQFF
D: TRBD2; V: TRBV5-1; J: TRBJ2-7; size: NA; DNA: TGCGCCAGCAGCTTGGTTGCTAGCGGGAGCTCCTACGAGCAGTACTTC; CDR3: CASSLVASGSSYEQYF
D: TRBD1; V: TRBV2; J: TRBJ1-4; size: NA; DNA: TGTGCCAGCAACCGGGACAGGGGGCTCGAAAAACTGTTTTTT; CDR3: CASNRDRGLEKLFF
D: TRBD1; V: TRBV7-9; J: TRBJ1-4; size: NA; DNA: TGTGCCAGCAGCAGGGACAGGGCGGATGAAAAACTGTTTTTT; CDR3: CASSRDRADEKLFF
D: TRBD1; V: TRBV11-2; J: TRBJ1-1; size: NA; DNA: TGTGCCAGCAGCTTTACAGGGGGTGCTGGGACTGAAGCTTTCTTT; CDR3: CASSFTGGAGTEAFF
D: NA; V: TRBV9; J: TRBJ2-1; size: NA; DNA: TGTGCCAGCAGCGTAGCTACGGAGCAGTTCTTC; CDR3: CASSVATEQFF
D: TRBD1; V: TRBV5-4; J: TRBJ1-2; size: NA; DNA: TGTGCCAGCAGCCCGGGGACAGTAGTCTATGGCTACACCTTC; CDR3: CASSPGTVVYGYTF
D: NA; V: TRBV6-2/TRBV6-3; J: TRBJ1-5; size: NA; DNA: TGTGCCAGCAGTTCACTCGACGGAATTTATAGCAATCAGCCCCAGCATTTT; CDR3: CASSSLDGIYSNQPQHF